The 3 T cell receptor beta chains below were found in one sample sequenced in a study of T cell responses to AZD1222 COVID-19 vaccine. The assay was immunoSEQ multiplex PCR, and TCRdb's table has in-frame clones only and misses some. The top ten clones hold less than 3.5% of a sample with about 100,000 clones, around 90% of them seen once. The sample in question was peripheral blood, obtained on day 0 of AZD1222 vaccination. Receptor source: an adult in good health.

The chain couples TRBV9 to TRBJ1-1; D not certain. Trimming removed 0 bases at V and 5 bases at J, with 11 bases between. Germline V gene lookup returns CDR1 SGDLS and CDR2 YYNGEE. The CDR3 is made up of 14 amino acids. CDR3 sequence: CASSVATGRTEAFF. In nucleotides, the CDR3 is TGTGCCAGCAGCGTAGCTACGGGGAGGACTGAAGCTTTCTTT.

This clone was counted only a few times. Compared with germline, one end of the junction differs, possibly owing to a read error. In nucleotides, the CDR3 is TGTGCCAGCAGCTTGGAGCGGCTAGCGGACAACAATGAGCAGTTCTTC. It specifies CASSLERLADNNEQFF. The chain is built from TRBV5-1 and TRBJ2-1; TRBD2 matches at 7 bases. The CDR3 has 16 amino acids. Germline values: CDR1 SGHRS, CDR2 YFSETQ.

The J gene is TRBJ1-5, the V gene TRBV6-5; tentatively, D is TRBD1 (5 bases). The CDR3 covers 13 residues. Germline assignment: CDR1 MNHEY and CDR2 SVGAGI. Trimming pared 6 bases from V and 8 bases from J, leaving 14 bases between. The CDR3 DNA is TGTGCCAGCAGAGAGGGGATGGGGAAGCCCCAGCATTTT. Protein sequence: CASREGMGKPQHF.